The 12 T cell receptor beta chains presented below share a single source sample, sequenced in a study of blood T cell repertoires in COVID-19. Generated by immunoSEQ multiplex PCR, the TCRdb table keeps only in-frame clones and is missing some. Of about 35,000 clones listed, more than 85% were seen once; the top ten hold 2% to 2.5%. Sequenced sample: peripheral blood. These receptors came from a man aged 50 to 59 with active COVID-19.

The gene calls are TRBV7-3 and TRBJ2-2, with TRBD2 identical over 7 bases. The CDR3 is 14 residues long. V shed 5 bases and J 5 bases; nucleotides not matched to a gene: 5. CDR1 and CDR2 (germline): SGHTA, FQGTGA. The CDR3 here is CASSPPGGTGELFF. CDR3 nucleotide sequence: TGTGCCAGCAGCCCACCCGGGGGGACCGGGGAGCTGTTTTTT.

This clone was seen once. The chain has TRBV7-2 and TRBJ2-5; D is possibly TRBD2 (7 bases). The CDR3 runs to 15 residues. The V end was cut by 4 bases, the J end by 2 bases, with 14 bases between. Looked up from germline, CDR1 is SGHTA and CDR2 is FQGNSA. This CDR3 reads CASSSGRGAQETQYF. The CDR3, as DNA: TGTGCCAGCAGCTCAGGACGGGGGGCTCAAGAGACCCAGTACTTC. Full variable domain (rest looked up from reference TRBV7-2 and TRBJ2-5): GAGVSQSPSNKVTEKGKDVELRCDPISGHTALYWYRQSLGQGLEFLIYFQGNSAPDKSGLPSDRFSAERTGGSVSTLTIQRTQQEDSAVYLCASSSGRGAQETQYFGPGTRLLVL.

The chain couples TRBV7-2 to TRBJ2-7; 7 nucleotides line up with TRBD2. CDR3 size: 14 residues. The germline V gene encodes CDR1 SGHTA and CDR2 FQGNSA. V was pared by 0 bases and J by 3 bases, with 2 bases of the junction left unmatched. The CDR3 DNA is TGTGCCAGCAGCTTAGCACTAGCGAGCTACGAGCAGTACTTC. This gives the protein CASSLALASYEQYF.

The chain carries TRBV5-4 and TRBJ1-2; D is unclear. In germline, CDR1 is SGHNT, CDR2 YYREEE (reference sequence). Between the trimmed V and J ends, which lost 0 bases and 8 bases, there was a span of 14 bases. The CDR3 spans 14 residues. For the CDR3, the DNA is TGTGCCAGCAGCTTGGCCGGTGGGAGAAACGGCTACACCTTC. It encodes CASSLAGGRNGYTF.

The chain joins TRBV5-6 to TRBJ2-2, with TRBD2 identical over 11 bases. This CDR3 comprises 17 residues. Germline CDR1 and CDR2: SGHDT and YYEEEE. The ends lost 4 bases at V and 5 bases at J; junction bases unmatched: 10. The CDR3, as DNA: TGTGCCAGCAGCGTCGCAGCTAGCGGGGGGATAACCGGGGAGCTGTTTTTT. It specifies CASSVAASGGITGELFF.

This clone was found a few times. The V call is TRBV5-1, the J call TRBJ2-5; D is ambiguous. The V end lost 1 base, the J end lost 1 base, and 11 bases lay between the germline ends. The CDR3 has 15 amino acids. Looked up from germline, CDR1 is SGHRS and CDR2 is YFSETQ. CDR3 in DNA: TGCGCCAGCAGCTTGCTCCGACATGGCCAAGAGACCCAGTACTTC. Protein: CASSLLRHGQETQYF.

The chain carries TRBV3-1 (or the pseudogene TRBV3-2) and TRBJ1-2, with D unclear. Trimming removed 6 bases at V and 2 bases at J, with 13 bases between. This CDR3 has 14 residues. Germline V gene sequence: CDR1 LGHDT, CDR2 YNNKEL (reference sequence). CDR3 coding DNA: TGTGCCAGCAGGGACTCGGACGGAAACTATGGCTACACCTTC. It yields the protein CASRDSDGNYGYTF.

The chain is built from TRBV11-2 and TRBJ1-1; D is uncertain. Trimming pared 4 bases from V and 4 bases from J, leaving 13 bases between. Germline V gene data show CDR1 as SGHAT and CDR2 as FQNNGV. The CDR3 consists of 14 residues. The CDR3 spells CASSSYPGGTEAFF. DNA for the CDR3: TGTGCCAGCAGCTCCTACCCAGGAGGCACTGAAGCTTTCTTT. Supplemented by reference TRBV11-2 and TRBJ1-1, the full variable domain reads EAGVAQSPRYKIIEKRQSVAFWCNPISGHATLYWYQQILGQGPKLLIQFQNNGVVDDSQLPKDRFSAERLKGVDSTLKIQPAKLEDSAVYLCASSSYPGGTEAFFGQGTRLTVV.

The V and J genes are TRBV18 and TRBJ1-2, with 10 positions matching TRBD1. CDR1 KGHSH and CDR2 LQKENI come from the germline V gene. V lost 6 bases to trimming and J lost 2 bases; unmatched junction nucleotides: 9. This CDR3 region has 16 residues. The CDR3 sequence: CASSRSSDRGNYGYTF. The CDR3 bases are TGTGCCAGCTCGCGTAGCTCGGACAGGGGGAACTATGGCTACACCTTC. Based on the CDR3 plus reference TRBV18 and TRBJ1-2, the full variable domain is NAGVMQNPRHLVRRRGQEARLRCSPMKGHSHVYWYRQLPEEGLKFMVYLQKENIIDESGMPKERFSAEFPKEGPSILRIQQVVRGDSAAYFCASSRSSDRGNYGYTFGSGTRLTVV.

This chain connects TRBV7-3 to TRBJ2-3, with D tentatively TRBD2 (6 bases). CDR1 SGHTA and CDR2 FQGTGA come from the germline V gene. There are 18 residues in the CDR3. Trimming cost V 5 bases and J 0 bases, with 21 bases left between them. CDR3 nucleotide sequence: TGTGCCAGCAGCCCCCAGCCTTTTAGCGGTACTAGCACAGATACGCAGTATTTT. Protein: CASSPQPFSGTSTDTQYF. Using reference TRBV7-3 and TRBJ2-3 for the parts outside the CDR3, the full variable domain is GAGVSQTPSNKVTEKGKYVELRCDPISGHTALYWYRQSLGQGPEFLIYFQGTGAADDSGLPNDRFFAVRPEGSVSTLKIQRTERGDSAVYLCASSPQPFSGTSTDTQYFGPGTRLTVL.

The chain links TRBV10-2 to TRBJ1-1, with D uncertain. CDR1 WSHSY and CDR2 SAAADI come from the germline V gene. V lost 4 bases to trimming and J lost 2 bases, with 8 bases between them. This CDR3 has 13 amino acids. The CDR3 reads CASSGEQNTEAFF. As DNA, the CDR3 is TGCGCCAGCAGTGGGGAGCAAAACACTGAAGCTTTCTTT.

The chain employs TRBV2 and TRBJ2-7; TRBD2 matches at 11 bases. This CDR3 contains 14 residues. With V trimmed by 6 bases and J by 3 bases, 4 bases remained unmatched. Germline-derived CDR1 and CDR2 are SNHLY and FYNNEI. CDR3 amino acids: CASSTTSGVYEQYF. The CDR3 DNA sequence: TGTGCCAGCAGCACGACTAGCGGGGTCTACGAGCAGTACTTC.